This TCR beta chain was identified in a study of technical replicates of blood from a few donors. Repertoires were generated with immunoSEQ multiplex PCR, while TCRdb's copy carries only in-frame clones and drops some. The repertoire has approximately 70,000 clones, around 90% of them found once; the top ten carry about 0.35%. The table lists this clone with a count of one. V shed 5 bases, J shed 8 bases, and the junction held 11 bases outside the gene matches. The CDR3 length is 15 residues. Germline loops: CDR1 LNHDA, CDR2 SQIVND (reference sequence). The chain carries TRBV19 and TRBJ1-2, with TRBD1 matching over 10 bases. The specimen was T cells isolated from PBMCs. The sequence was collected from a human donor in good health. CDR3 bases: TGTGCCAGTAGTTCCCGACAGGGGGCAATAGACGGCTACACCTTC. Protein: CASSSRQGAIDGYTF.